This T cell receptor (beta chain) stems from a study of blood T cells in healthy people across ages. Isolation yielded PBMCs, at least 7 million per sample, in every case. The table lists this clonotype with many counts. Its antigen remains unidentified. Germline loops: CDR1 KGHDR, CDR2 SFDVKD. V was trimmed by 0 bases and J by 0 bases, leaving 11 bases between them. This CDR3 contains 16 residues. Study-level results: Naive and antigen-experienced cells were not separated, limiting conclusive comparison. Naive CD4+ cells and diversity were both higher in long-lived donors than in aged donors.

PCR was performed a second time for roughly 7 to 12 cycles using a sample-barcoded 5' primer and a J-beta primer mix. TCRdb reprocessed the 5' RACE reads via MiXCR and lists one record per CDR3 protein. The sample yields 500,000 to 700,000 distinct CDR3 sequences, roughly 31% seen once. This TCR came from a woman of 80 years or more in good health. The material sequenced was blood. This chain connects TRBV24-1 to TRBJ2-7; maybe TRBD1 (6 bases). CDR3 coding DNA: TGTGCCACCAGTGATTTGACAGGGTTTAACTCCTACGAGCAGTACTTC. It specifies CATSDLTGFNSYEQYF.